This T cell receptor (beta chain) is drawn from a study of shared clonotypes between healthy human individuals. Donors had no recently reported acute infections or vaccinations and were HIV-negative. This clone was picked up many times. The CDR3 has 16 residues. Germline CDR1 and CDR2: LNHNV and YYDKDF (reference sequence). V was shortened by 0 bases and J by 0 bases, with 9 bases between the two germline ends. The deep-level immunoSEQ assay was used. Generated by immunoSEQ multiplex PCR, the TCRdb table keeps only in-frame clones and is missing some. This sample yields hundreds of thousands of clones, of which about 82% are seen a single time; about an eighth belongs to the top ten.

This TCR was recovered from a woman aged 40 to 50 in good health. Some clones in this sample may be carry-over from other donors' samples. The specimen sequenced was PBMCs. The chain combines TRBV15 with TRBJ1-3; D remains ambiguous. For the CDR3, the DNA is TGTGCCACCAGCAGAGATCTGGGGAGCTCTGGAAACACCATATATTTT. Translated: CATSRDLGSSGNTIYF.